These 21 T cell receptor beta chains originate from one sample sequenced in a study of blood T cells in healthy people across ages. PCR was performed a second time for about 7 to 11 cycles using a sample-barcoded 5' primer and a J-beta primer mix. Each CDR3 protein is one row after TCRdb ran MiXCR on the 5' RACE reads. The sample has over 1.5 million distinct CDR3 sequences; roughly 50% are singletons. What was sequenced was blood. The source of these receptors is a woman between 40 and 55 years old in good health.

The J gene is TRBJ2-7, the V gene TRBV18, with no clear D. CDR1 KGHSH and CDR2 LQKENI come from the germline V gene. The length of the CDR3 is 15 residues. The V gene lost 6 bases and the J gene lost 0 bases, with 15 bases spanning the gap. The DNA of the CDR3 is TGTGCCAGCTCCCCCAATCTCAGTAGCTCCTACGAGCAGTACTTC. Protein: CASSPNLSSSYEQYF.

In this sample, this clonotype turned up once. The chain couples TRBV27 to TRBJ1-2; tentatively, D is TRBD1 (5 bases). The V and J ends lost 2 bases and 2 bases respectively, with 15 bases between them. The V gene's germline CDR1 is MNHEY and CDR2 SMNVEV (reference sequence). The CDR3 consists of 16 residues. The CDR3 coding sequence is TGTGCCAGCAGTTTACCGGCCAGGGCCCTCAACTATGGCTACACCTTC. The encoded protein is CASSLPARALNYGYTF.

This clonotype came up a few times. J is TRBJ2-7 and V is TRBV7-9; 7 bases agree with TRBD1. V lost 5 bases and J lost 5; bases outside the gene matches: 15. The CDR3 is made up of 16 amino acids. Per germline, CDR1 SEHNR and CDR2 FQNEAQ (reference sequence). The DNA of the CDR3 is TGTGCCAGCAGCCCCGACCCGACAGGGAGTATTGACGAGCAGTACTTC. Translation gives CASSPDPTGSIDEQYF.

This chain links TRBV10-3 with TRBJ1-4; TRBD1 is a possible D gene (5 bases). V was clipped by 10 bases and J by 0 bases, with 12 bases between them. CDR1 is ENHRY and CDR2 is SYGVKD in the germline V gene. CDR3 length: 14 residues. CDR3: CAKYRDPTNEKLFF. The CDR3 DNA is TGTGCCAAATACCGGGACCCAACTAATGAAAAACTGTTTTTT.

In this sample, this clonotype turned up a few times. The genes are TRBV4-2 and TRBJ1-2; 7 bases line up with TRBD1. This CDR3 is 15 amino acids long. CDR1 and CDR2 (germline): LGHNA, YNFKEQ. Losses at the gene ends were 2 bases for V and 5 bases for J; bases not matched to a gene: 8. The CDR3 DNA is TGTGCCAGCAGCCAAACAGGGACAGTTGCGTATGGCTACACCTTC. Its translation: CASSQTGTVAYGYTF.

The CDR3 here is CATSRDRGYDTQYF. The DNA for the CDR3 is TGTGCCACCAGCAGAGATCGAGGATACGATACGCAGTATTTT. This chain joins TRBV15 and TRBJ2-3; D unclear. From germline, CDR1 is LNHNV and CDR2 YYDKDF (reference sequence). The V end lost 0 bases, the J end lost 6 bases, and 10 bases lay between the germline ends. The CDR3 is 14 residues long.

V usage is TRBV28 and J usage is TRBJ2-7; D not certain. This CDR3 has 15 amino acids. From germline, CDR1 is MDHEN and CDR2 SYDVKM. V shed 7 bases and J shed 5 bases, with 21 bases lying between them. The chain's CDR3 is CASKPPSDQPDEQYF. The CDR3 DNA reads TGTGCCAGCAAACCTCCCTCGGACCAACCAGACGAGCAGTACTTC.

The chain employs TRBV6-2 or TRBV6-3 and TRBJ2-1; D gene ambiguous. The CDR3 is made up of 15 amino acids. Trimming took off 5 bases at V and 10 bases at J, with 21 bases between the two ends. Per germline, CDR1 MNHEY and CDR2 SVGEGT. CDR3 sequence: CASSPGPVRGEEQFF. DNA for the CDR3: TGTGCCAGCAGTCCCGGGCCCGTACGAGGTGAAGAGCAGTTCTTC.

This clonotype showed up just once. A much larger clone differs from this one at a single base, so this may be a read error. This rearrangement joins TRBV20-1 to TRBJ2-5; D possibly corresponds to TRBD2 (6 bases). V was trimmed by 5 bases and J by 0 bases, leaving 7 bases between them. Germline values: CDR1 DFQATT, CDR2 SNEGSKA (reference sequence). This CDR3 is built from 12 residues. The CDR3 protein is CSAWDYQETQYF. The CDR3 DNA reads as TGCAGTGCTTGGGACTACCAAGAGACCCAGTACTTC.

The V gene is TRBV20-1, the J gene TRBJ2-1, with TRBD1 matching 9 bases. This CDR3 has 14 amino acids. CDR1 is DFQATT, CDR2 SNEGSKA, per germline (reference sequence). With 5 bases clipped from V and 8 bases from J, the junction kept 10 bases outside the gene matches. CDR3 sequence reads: CSADVRQGEDEQFF. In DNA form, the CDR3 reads TGCAGTGCTGATGTACGACAGGGGGAGGATGAGCAGTTCTTC.

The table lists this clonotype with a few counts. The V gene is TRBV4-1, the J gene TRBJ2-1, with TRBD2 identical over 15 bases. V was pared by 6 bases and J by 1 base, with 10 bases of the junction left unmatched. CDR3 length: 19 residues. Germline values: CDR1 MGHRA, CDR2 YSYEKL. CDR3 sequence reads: CASSQWTSGGALSYNEQFF. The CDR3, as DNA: TGCGCCAGCAGTCAATGGACTAGCGGGGGGGCCTTATCCTACAATGAGCAGTTCTTC.

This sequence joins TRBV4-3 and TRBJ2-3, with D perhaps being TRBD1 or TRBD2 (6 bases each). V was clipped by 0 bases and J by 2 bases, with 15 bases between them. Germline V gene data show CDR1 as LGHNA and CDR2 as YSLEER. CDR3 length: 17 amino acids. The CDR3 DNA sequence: TGCGCCAGCAGCCAAGATGGCGACGGGGGCCCCACAGATACGCAGTATTTT. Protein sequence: CASSQDGDGGPTDTQYF.

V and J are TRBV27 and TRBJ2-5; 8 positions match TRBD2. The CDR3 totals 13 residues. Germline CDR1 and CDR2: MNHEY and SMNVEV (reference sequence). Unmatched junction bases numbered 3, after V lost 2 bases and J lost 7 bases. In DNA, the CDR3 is TGTGCCAGCAGTTTACTAGCGGGCGGGACCCAGTACTTC. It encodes CASSLLAGGTQYF.

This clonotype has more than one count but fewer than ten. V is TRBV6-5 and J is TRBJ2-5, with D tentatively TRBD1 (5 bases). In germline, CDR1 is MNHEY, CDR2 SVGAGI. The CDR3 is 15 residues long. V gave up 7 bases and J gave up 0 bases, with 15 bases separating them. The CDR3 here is CASTDSGAYQETQYF. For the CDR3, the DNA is TGTGCCAGCACCGACAGTGGGGCGTACCAAGAGACCCAGTACTTC.

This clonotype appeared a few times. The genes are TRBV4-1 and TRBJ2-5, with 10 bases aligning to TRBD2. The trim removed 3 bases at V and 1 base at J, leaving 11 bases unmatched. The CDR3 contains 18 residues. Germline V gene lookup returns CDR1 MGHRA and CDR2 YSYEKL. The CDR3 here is CASSQVERAGGFQETQYF. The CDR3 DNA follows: TGCGCCAGCAGCCAGGTTGAGCGAGCGGGGGGGTTCCAAGAGACCCAGTACTTC.

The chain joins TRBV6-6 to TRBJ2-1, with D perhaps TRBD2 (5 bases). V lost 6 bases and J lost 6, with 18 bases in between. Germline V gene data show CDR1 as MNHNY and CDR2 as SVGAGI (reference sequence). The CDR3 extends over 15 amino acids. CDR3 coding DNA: TGTGCCAGCAGCACCTCCGATACCGCGGGCAATGAGCAGTTCTTC. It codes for CASSTSDTAGNEQFF.

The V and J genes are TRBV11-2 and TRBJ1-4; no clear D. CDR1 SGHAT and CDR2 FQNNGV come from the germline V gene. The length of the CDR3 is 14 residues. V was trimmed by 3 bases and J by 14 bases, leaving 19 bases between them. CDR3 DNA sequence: TGTGCCAGCAGCTTGGTCTCTTACCACGGAAAGCTGTTTTTT. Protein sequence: CASSLVSYHGKLFF. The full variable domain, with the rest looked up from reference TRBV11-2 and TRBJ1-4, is EAGVAQSPRYKIIEKRQSVAFWCNPISGHATLYWYQQILGQGPKLLIQFQNNGVVDDSQLPKDRFSAERLKGVDSTLKIQPAKLEDSAVYLCASSLVSYHGKLFFGSGTQLSVL.

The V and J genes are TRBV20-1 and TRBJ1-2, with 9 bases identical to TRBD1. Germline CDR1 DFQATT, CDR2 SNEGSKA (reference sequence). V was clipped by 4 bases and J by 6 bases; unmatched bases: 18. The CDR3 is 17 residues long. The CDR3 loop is CSAKPSDRGNIKDGYTF. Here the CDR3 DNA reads TGCAGTGCTAAACCTTCGGACAGGGGAAATATAAAGGATGGCTACACCTTC.

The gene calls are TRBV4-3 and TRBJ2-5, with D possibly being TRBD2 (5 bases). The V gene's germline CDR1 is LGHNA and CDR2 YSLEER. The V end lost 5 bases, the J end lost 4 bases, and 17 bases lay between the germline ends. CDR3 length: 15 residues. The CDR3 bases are TGCGCCAGCAGCAAAAGCCCCCTAGCCGTAGAGACCCAGTACTTC. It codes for CASSKSPLAVETQYF.

The CDR3 nucleotides read TGTGCCCGAGGGGCCGGGACAGGGGAACACTATGGCTACACCTTC. Protein: CARGAGTGEHYGYTF. The chain recombines TRBV2 with TRBJ1-2; 10 bases are a match to TRBD1. CDR3 length equals 15 residues. Germline V lookup: CDR1 SNHLY, CDR2 FYNNEI. V dropped 11 bases and J dropped 3; count of bases not matched to a gene: 12.

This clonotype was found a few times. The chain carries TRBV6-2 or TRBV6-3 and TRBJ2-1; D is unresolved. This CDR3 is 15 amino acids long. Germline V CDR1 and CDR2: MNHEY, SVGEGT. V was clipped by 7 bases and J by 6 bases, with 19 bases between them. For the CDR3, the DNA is TGTGCCAGCATTCATACCCCGTGGGTCGGCAATGAGCAGTTCTTC. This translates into CASIHTPWVGNEQFF.